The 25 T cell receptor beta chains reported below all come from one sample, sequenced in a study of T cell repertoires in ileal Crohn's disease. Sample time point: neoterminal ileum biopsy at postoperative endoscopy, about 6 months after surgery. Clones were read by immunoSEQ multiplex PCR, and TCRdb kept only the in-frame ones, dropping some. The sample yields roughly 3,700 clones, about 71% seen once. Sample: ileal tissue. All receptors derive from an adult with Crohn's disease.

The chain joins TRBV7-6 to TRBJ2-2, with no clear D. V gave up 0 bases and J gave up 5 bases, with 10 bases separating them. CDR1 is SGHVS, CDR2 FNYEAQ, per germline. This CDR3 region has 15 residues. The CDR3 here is CASSLAGFGTGELFF. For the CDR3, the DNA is TGTGCCAGCAGCTTAGCCGGGTTCGGGACCGGGGAGCTGTTTTTT.

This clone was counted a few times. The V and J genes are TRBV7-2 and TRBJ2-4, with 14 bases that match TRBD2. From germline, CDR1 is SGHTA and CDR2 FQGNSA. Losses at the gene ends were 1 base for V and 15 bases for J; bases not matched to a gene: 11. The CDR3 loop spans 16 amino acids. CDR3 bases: TGTGCCAGCAGCTTAGAGACGGGACTAGCGGGAGTAAGATGGTACTTC. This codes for CASSLETGLAGVRWYF. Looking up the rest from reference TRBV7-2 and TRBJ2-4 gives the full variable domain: GAGVSQSPSNKVTEKGKDVELRCDPISGHTALYWYRQSLGQGLEFLIYFQGNSAPDKSGLPSDRFSAERTGGSVSTLTIQRTQQEDSAVYLCASSLETGLAGVRWYFGAGTRLSVL.

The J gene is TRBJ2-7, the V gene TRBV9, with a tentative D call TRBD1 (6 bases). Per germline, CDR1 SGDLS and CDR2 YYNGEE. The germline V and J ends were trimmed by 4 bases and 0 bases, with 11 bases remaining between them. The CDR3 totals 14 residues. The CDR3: CASSSRTDSYEQYF. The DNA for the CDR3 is TGTGCCAGCAGCTCACGGACAGACTCCTACGAGCAGTACTTC.

As DNA, the CDR3 is TGTGCCAGCAGTGAAGCGACTAGCGGGAGCGATGAGCAGTTCTTC. Protein sequence: CASSEATSGSDEQFF. The V call is TRBV6-1, the J call TRBJ2-1; 12 nucleotides agree with TRBD2. Trimming removed 0 bases from V and 8 bases from J; junction bases left unmatched: 2. Germline lookup yields CDR1 MNHNS and CDR2 SASEGT. This CDR3 spans 15 amino acids.

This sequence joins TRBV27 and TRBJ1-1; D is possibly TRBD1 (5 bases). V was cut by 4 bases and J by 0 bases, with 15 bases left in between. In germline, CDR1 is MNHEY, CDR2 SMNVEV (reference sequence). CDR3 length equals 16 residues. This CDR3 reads CASSSKAGHMNTEAFF. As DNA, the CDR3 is TGTGCCAGCAGTTCAAAGGCAGGGCACATGAACACTGAAGCTTTCTTT.

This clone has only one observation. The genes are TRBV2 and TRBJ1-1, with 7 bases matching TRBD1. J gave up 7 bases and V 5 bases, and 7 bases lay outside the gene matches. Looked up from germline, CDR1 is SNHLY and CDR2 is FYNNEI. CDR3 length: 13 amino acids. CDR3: CASSSRRTGEAFF. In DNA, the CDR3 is TGTGCCAGCAGTAGCCGCCGGACAGGTGAAGCTTTCTTT. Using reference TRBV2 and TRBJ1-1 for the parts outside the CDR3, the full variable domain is EPEVTQTPSHQVTQMGQEVILRCVPISNHLYFYWYRQILGQKVEFLVSFYNNEISEKSEIFDDQFSVERPDGSNFTLKIRSTKLEDSAMYFCASSSRRTGEAFFGQGTRLTVV.

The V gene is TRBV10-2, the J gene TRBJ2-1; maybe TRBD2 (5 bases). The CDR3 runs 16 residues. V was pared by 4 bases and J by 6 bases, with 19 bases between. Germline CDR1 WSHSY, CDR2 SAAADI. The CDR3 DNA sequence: TGCGCCAGCAGTGGTCTCGGCGGGTTGGTAAGCAATGAGCAGTTCTTC. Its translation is CASSGLGGLVSNEQFF.

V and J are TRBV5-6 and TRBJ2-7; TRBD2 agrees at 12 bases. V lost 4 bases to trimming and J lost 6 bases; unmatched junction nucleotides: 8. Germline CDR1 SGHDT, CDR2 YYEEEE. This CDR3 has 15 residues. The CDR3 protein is CASSPLAGGGREQYV. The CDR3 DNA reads TGTGCCAGCAGCCCACTAGCGGGAGGAGGCCGCGAGCAGTACGTC.

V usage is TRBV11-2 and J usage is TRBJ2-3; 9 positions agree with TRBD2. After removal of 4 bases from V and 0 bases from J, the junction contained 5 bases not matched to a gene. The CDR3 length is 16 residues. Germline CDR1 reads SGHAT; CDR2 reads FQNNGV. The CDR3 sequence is CASSSGLAGSTDTQYF. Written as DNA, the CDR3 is TGTGCCAGCAGCTCAGGGCTAGCGGGGAGCACAGATACGCAGTATTTT. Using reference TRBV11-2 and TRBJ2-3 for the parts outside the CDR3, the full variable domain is EAGVAQSPRYKIIEKRQSVAFWCNPISGHATLYWYQQILGQGPKLLIQFQNNGVVDDSQLPKDRFSAERLKGVDSTLKIQPAKLEDSAVYLCASSSGLAGSTDTQYFGPGTRLTVL.

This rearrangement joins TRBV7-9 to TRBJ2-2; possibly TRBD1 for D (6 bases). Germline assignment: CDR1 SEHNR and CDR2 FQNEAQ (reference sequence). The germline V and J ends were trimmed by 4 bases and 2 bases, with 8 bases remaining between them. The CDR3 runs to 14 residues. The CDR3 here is CASSSTGNTGELFF. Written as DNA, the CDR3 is TGTGCCAGCAGCTCGACAGGAAACACCGGGGAGCTGTTTTTT.

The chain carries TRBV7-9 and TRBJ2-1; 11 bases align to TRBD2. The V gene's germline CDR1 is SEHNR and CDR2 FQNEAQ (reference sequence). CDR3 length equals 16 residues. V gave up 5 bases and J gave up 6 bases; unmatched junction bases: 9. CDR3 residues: CASSDRVGLAANEQFF. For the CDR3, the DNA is TGTGCCAGCAGCGATAGGGTGGGACTAGCGGCCAATGAGCAGTTCTTC.

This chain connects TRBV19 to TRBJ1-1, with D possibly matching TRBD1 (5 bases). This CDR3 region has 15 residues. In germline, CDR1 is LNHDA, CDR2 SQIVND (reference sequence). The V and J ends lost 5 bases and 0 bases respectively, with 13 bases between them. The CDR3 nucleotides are TGTGCCAGTAGTCTCCGGACACATATGAACACTGAAGCTTTCTTT. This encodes CASSLRTHMNTEAFF.

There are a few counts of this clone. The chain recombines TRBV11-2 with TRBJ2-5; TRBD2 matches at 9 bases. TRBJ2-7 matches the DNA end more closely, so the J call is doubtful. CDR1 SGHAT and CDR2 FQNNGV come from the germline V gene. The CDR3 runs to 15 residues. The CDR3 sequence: CASSLDQRGALEQYF. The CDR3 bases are TGTGCCAGCAGCTTAGATCAGCGGGGGGCCCTCGAGCAGTACTTC.

DNA of the CDR3: TGTGCCAGTAGTGCCGGGACAGGGATCTGGTACGGCTACACCTTC. Its protein product is CASSAGTGIWYGYTF. V is TRBV19 and J is TRBJ1-2; 9 nucleotides agree with TRBD1. Trimming removed 5 bases from V and 8 bases from J; junction bases left unmatched: 12. This CDR3 region has 15 residues. Germline-derived CDR1 and CDR2 are LNHDA and SQIVND (reference sequence). Based on the CDR3 plus reference TRBV19 and TRBJ1-2, the full variable domain is DGGITQSPKYLFRKEGQNVTLSCEQNLNHDAMYWYRQDPGQGLRLIYYSQIVNDFQKGDIAEGYSVSREKKESFPLTVTSAQKNPTAFYLCASSAGTGIWYGYTFGSGTRLTVV.

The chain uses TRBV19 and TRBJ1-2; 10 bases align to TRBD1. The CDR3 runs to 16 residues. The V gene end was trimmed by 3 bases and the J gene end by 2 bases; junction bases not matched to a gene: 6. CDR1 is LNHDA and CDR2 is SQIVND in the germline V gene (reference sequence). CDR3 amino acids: CASSIKGTGVNYGYTF. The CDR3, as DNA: TGTGCCAGTAGTATTAAAGGGACAGGGGTCAACTATGGCTACACCTTC.

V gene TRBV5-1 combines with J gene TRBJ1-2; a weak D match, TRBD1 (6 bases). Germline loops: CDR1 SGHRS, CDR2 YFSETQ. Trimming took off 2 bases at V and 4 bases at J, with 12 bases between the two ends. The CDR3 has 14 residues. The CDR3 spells CASSFEGVGYGYTF. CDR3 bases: TGCGCCAGCAGCTTTGAGGGGGTGGGCTATGGCTACACCTTC.

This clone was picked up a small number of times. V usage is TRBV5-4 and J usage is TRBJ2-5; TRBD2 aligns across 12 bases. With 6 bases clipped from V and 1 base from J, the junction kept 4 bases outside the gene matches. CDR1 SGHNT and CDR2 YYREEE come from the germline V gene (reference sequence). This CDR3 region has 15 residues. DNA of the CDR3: TGTGCCAGCAACCTAGCGGGGGGGTTCCAAGAGACCCAGTACTTC. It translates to CASNLAGGFQETQYF.

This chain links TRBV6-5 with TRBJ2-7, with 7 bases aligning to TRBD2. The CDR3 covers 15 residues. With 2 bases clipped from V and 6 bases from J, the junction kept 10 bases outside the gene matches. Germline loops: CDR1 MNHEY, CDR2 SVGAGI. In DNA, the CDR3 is TGTGCCAGCAGTTACAATCCGGGGGGTAGGGGCGAGCAGTACTTC. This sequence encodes CASSYNPGGRGEQYF.

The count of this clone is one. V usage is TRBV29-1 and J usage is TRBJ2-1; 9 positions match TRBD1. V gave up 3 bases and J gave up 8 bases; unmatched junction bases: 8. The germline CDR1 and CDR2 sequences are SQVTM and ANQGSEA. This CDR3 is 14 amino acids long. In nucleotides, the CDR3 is TGCAGCGTTGAGGGGACAGGGCTCCGGGATGAGCAGTTCTTC. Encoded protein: CSVEGTGLRDEQFF.

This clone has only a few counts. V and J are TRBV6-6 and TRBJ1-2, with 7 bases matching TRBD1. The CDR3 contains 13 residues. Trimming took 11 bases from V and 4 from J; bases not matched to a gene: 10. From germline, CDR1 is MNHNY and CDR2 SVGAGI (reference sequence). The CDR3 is CAGWTGLGYGYTF. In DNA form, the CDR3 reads TGTGCCGGATGGACAGGCCTGGGCTATGGCTACACCTTC.

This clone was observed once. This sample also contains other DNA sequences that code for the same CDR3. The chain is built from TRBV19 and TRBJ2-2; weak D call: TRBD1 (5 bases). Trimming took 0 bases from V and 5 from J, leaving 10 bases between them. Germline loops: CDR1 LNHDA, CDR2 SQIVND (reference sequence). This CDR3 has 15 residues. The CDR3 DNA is TGTGCCAGTAGTATAGACGACAGTGATACCGGGGAGCTGTTTTTT. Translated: CASSIDDSDTGELFF.

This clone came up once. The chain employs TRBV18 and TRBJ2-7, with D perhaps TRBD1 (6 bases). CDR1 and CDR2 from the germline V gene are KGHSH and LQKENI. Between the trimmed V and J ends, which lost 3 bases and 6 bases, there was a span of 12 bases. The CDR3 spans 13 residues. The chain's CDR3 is CASSPSDSREQYV. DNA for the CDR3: TGTGCCAGCTCACCCTCGGACAGCCGCGAGCAGTACGTC.

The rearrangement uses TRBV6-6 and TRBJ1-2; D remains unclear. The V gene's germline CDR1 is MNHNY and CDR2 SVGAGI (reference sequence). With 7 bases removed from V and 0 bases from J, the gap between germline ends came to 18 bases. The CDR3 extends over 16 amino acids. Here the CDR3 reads CASTYPEEDANYGYTF. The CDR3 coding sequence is TGTGCCAGCACCTACCCGGAGGAAGATGCTAACTATGGCTACACCTTC.

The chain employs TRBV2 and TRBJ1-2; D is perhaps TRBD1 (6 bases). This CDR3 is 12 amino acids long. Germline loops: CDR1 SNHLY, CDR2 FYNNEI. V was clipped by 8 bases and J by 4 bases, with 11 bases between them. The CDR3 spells CASGGSGYGYTF. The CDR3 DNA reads TGTGCCAGCGGGGGCAGTGGCTATGGCTACACCTTC.

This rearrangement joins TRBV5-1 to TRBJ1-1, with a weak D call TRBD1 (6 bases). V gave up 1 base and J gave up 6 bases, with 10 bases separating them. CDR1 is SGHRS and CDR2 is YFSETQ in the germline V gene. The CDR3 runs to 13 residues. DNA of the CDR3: TGCGCCAGCAGCTTGATCCCAGGGGCTGAAGCTTTCTTT. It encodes CASSLIPGAEAFF. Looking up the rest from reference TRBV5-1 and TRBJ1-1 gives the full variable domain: KAGVTQTPRYLIKTRGQQVTLSCSPISGHRSVSWYQQTPGQGLQFLFEYFSETQRNKGNFPGRFSGRQFSNSRSEMNVSTLELGDSALYLCASSLIPGAEAFFGQGTRLTVV.